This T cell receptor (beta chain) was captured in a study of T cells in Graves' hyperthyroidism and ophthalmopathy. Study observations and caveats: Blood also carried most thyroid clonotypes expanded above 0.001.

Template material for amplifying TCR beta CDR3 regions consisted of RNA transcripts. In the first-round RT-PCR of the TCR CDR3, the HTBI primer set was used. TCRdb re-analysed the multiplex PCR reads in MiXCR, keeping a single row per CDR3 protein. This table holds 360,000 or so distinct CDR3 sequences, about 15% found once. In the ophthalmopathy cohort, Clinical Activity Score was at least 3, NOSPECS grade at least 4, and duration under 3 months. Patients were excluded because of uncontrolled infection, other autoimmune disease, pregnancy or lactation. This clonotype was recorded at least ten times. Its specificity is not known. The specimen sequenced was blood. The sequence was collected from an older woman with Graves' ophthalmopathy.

Written as DNA, the CDR3 is TGTGCCAGCAGTTTAGATCTAGCGGATTACAATGAGCAGTTCTTC. Translation gives CASSLDLADYNEQFF. The V call is TRBV27, the J call TRBJ2-1; 7 bases fit TRBD2. This CDR3 region has 15 residues. Germline assignment: CDR1 MNHEY and CDR2 SMNVEV (reference sequence). With 2 bases clipped from V and 4 bases from J, the junction kept 5 bases outside the gene matches.